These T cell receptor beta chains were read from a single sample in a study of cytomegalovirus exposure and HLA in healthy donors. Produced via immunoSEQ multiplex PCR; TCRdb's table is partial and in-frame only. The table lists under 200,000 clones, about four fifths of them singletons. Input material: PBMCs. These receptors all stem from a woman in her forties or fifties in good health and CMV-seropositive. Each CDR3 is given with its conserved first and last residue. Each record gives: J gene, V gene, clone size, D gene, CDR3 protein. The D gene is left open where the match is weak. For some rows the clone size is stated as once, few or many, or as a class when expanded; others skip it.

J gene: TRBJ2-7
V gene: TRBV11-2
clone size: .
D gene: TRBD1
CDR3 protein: CASRLAYRGLIHEQYF

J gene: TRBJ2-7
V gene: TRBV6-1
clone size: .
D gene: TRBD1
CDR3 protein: CASSEMGQALREQYF

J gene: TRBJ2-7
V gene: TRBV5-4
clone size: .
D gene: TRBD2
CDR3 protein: CASSLVREGGDEQYF

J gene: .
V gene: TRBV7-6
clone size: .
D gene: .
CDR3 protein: CASSSRDTVYEQYF

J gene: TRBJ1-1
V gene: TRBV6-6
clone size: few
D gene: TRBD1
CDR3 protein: CASSYHGQGTEAFF

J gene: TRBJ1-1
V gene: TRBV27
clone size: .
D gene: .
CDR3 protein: CASSSSMRQAEAFF

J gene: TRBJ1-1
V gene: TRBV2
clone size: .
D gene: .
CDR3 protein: CASRSLREAFF

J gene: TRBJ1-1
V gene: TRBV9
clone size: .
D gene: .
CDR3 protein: CASSAGQAQREAFF

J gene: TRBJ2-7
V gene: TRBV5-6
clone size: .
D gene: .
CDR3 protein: CASSFGTKEYF

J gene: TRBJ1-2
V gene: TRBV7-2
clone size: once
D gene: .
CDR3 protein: CASSLAPRGAGNYGYTF

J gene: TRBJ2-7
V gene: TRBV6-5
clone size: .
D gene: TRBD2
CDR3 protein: CASSYGRGAYEQYF

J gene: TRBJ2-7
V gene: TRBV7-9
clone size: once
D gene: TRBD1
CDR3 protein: CASSLVGQGADHEQYF

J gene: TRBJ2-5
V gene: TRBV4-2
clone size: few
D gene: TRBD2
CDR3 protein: CASSQGGVGGETQYF

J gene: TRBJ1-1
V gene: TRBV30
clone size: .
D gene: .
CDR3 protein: CAWSVYSRGPEAFF

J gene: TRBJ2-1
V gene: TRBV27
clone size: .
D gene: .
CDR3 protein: CASSPPQRPRTFNEQFF

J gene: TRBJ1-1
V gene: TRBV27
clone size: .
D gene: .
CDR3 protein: CASSSQGWTEAFF

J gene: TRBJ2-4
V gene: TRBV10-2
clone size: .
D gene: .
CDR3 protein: CSVLAKNIQYF

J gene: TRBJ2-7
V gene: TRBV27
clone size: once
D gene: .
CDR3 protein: CASRRTYSSYEQYF

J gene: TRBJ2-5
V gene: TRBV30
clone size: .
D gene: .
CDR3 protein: CAWRVRGGGDLGTQYF

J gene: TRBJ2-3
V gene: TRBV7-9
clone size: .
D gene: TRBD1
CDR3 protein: CSSDPTAGGSTDTQYF

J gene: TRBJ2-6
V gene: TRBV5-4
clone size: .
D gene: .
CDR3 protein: CASSLGLTRSGANVLTF

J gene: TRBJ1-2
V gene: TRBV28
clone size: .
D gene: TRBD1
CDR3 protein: CASRKDRMGYGYTF

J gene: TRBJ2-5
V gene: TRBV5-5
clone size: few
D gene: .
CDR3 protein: CASSWDSGRGTETQYF

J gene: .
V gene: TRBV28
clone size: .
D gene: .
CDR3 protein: CASSSGGPYEQYF

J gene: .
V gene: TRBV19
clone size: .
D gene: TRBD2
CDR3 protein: CASSVTFAGDDSYEQYF

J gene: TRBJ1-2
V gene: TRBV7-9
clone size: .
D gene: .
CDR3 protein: CASSLVSTVGGYTF

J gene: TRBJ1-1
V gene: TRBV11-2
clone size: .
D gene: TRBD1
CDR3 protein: CASSSLGQGNRGAFF

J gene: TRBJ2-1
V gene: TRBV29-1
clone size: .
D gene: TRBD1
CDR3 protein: CSVLRTGRNEQFF

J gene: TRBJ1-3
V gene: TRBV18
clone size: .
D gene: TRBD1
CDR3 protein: CASSPRTGDVTASSGNTIYF

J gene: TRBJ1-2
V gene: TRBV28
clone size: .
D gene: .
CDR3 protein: CASQLKNYGYTF

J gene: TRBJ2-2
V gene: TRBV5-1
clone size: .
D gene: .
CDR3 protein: CASSLVHVNTGELFF

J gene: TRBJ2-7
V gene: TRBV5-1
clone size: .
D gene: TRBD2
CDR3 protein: CASSGNSGSVGYEQYF

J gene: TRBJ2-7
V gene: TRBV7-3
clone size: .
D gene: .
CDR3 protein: CASSLFSGKGEQYF

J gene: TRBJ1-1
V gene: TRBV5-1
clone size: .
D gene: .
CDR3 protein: CASSLVGGPRNTEAFF

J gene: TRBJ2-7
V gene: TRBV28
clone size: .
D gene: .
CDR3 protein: CASSSPPGGEQYF

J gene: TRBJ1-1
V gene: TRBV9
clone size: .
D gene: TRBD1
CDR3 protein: CASSVGVWDREAEAFF

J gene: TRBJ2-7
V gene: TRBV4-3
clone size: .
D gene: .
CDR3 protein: CASSQELGSLASAYEQYF

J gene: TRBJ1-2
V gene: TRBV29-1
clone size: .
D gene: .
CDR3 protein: CSVDPGNYGYTF

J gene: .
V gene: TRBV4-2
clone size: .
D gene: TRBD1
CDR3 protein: CASSRGQGIYEQYF

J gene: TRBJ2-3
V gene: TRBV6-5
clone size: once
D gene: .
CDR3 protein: CASSYYGVSTDTQYF

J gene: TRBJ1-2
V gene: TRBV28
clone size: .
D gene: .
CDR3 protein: CASSLGAGFTDGYTF

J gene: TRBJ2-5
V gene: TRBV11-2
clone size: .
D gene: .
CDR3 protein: CASLKASRKAETQYF

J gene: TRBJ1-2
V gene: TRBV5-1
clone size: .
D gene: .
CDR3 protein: CASSLVAGSNYGYTF

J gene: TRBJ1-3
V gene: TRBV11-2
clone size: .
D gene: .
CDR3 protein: CASSSPHRAKGNTIYF

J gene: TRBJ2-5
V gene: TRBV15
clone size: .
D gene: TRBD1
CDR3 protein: CATSNIKTGQETQYF

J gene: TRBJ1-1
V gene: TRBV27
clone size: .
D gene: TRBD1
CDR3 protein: CASKSRGRGNTEAFF